Sequencing of this T cell receptor beta chain was carried out in a study of siplizumab effects on memory and regulatory T cells. Note on this clone: The antigen remains undetermined.

Each sample contributed some 96,000 TCR templates to the assay. Using immunoSEQ multiplex PCR, the repertoire was profiled, and TCRdb retains in-frame clones only, with some absent. The table shows roughly 50,000 clones, with more than 85% occurring only once. Overall study results and limits: Alloreactive sequences traceable to unstimulated CD4+ memory cells were significantly reduced by siplizumab. Researchers did not confirm the suppressive function of proliferating Tregs from siplizumab cultures.

Sequencing was performed on naive CD8+ T cells sorted from blood. The clonotype was recovered from a human donor in good health.

The chain's CDR3 is CASRLAGYYEQYF. CDR3 DNA: TGTGCCAGCAGGTTAGCGGGGTACTACGAGCAGTACTTC. The V and J genes are TRBV5-4 and TRBJ2-7, with 8 bases identical to TRBD2. The CDR3 has 13 residues. Losses at the gene ends were 5 bases for V and 3 bases for J; bases not matched to a gene: 4. CDR1 SGHNT and CDR2 YYREEE come from the germline V gene (reference sequence). The full variable domain, completed using reference TRBV5-4 and TRBJ2-7, is ETGVTQSPTHLIKTRGQQVTLRCSSQSGHNTVSWYQQALGQGPQFIFQYYREEENGRGNFPPRFSGLQFPNYSSELNVNALELDDSALYLCASRLAGYYEQYFGPGTRLTVT.